Below are 10 T cell receptor beta chains sequenced from a single sample in a study of CD8 T cells in Susac syndrome. Reverse transcription used about 0.45 to 1 ug RNA and random hexamers. Each CDR3 protein gets one entry after TCRdb re-called the immunoSEQ multiplex PCR reads with MiXCR. The table includes about 73,000 distinct CDR3 sequences, about 95% detected once. Sequenced sample: CD8+ T cells from PBMCs. The receptors shown here come from a human donor with multiple sclerosis.

This chain links TRBV29-1 with TRBJ2-7, with a weak D call TRBD2 (5 bases). The ends were cut back, 7 bases at V and 3 bases at J, with 13 bases in the middle. This CDR3 comprises 12 residues. Germline lookup yields CDR1 SQVTM and CDR2 ANQGSEA. The CDR3 coding sequence is TGCAGCGCCGAGGGCCGGGGCTACGAGCAGTACTTC. It codes for CSAEGRGYEQYF.

The chain has TRBV6-2 or TRBV6-3 and TRBJ2-1; TRBD2 matches at 8 bases. The trim removed 0 bases at V and 8 bases at J, leaving 12 bases unmatched. The CDR3 sequence is 17 residues long. The V gene's germline CDR1 is MNHEY and CDR2 SVGEGT. CDR3 protein: CASSYSPGAGRGDEQFF. In nucleotides, the CDR3 is TGTGCCAGCAGTTACTCCCCCGGGGCAGGGCGGGGGGATGAGCAGTTCTTC.

The rearrangement links TRBV19 to TRBJ1-2; D uncertain. This CDR3 spans 14 amino acids. V was trimmed by 11 bases and J by 3 bases, leaving 19 bases between them. Per the germline V gene, CDR1 is LNHDA and CDR2 is SQIVND (reference sequence). The CDR3 reads CASTERAIDYGYTF. The CDR3 DNA follows: TGTGCCTCCACAGAGAGGGCCATCGACTATGGCTACACCTTC.

The rearrangement uses TRBV6-6 and TRBJ1-1; D perhaps matches TRBD1 (5 bases). There are 15 residues in the CDR3. The germline CDR1 and CDR2 sequences are MNHNY and SVGAGI (reference sequence). Trimming removed 4 bases from V and 2 bases from J, with 14 bases in between. The CDR3: CASSSPRGANTEAFF. CDR3 nucleotides: TGTGCCAGCAGTTCTCCTCGAGGGGCTAACACTGAAGCTTTCTTT.

The chain couples TRBV20-1 to TRBJ2-1, with TRBD1 identical over 7 bases. This CDR3 has 14 residues. The J segment lost 2 bases and the V segment lost 5 bases, leaving 6 bases of the junction unmatched. From germline, CDR1 is DFQATT and CDR2 SNEGSKA (reference sequence). The DNA for the CDR3 is TGCAGTGCTGGGGACAGAGGAGCCTACAATGAGCAGTTCTTC. Protein sequence: CSAGDRGAYNEQFF.

The J gene is TRBJ2-5, the V gene TRBV12-3 or TRBV12-4, with 9 bases aligning to TRBD1. The CDR3 runs to 14 residues. J gave up 5 bases and V 4 bases, and 5 bases lay outside the gene matches. The CDR3 sequence: CASSSQGAFETQYF. The DNA of the CDR3 is TGTGCCAGCAGTTCACAGGGGGCGTTCGAGACCCAGTACTTC.

For the CDR3, the DNA is TGTGCCAGCAGTTTGGGAGACCTGAACACTGAAGCTTTCTTT. Its protein is CASSLGDLNTEAFF. This chain joins TRBV6-2 or TRBV6-3 and TRBJ1-1; no firm D call. The germline CDR1 and CDR2 sequences are MNHEY and SVGEGT. V was trimmed by 4 bases and J by 0 bases, leaving 9 bases between them. The CDR3 runs to 14 residues.

The DNA of the CDR3 is TGTGCCAGCAGTTACCGGAGATTAGGAGCGGAAGAGCAGTACTTC. This sequence encodes CASSYRRLGAEEQYF. The rearrangement joins TRBV28 to TRBJ2-7, with D perhaps matching TRBD2 (5 bases). Trimming took 4 bases from V and 7 from J, leaving 20 bases between them. The CDR3 has 15 residues. CDR1 MDHEN and CDR2 SYDVKM come from the germline V gene.

The chain joins TRBV7-9 to TRBJ2-7, with D hard to call. The CDR3 is made up of 14 amino acids. Trimming removed 2 bases at V and 3 bases at J, with 11 bases between. Germline assignment: CDR1 SEHNR and CDR2 FQNEAQ (reference sequence). The CDR3 here is CASSLPRPLYEQYF. Written as DNA, the CDR3 is TGTGCCAGCAGCTTACCCCGGCCCCTCTACGAGCAGTACTTC.

The chain carries TRBV6-5 and TRBJ2-3, with 7 bases lining up with TRBD2. The germline CDR1 and CDR2 sequences are MNHEY and SVGAGI. The CDR3 sequence is 15 residues long. The junction had 13 bases not matched to a gene; V was cut back by 6 bases and J by 7 bases. The CDR3 loop is CASSPGPGSGNTQYF. The CDR3 coding sequence is TGTGCCAGCAGCCCTGGTCCCGGGAGCGGGAATACGCAGTATTTT.